The 27 T cell receptor beta chains below all came from one sample that was sequenced in a study of T cell responses to AZD1222 COVID-19 vaccine. Sequenced by immunoSEQ multiplex PCR; TCRdb stores in-frame clones only, minus some. The table has roughly 150,000 clones, roughly 92% seen once. This sample comprised peripheral blood, obtained 28 days after the second AZD1222 dose. The receptors shown here come from an adult who received the AZD1222 COVID-19 vaccine.

The CDR3 here is CASSARESTDTQYF. The CDR3 region has the DNA TGTGCCAGCAGCGCCAGGGAGAGCACAGATACGCAGTATTTT. The V and J genes are TRBV7-8 and TRBJ2-3, with D perhaps given as TRBD1 or TRBD2 (5 bases each). The ends were cut back, 5 bases at V and 0 bases at J, with 9 bases in the middle. The CDR3 length is 14 residues. Germline loops: CDR1 SGHVS, CDR2 FQNEAQ.

The chain uses TRBV28 and TRBJ2-7; D is possibly TRBD1 (5 bases). The length of the CDR3 is 12 residues. Germline loops: CDR1 MDHEN, CDR2 SYDVKM. Trimming removed 6 bases from V and 4 bases from J, with 10 bases in between. CDR3 protein: CASSQTVYEQYF. The CDR3 DNA is TGTGCCAGCAGCCAGACAGTTTACGAGCAGTACTTC.

The chain joins TRBV7-8 to TRBJ1-1; 10 nucleotides align to TRBD1. With V trimmed by 6 bases and J by 5 bases, 9 bases remained unmatched. CDR1 and CDR2 from the germline V gene are SGHVS and FQNEAQ. The CDR3 length is 15 residues. The CDR3: CASSGGGTGETEAFF. For the CDR3, the DNA is TGTGCCAGCAGTGGGGGTGGGACAGGGGAAACTGAAGCTTTCTTT. The whole variable domain, remainder taken from reference TRBV7-8 and TRBJ1-1, is GAGVSQSPRYKVAKRGQDVALRCDPISGHVSLFWYQQALGQGPEFLTYFQNEAQLDKSGLPSDRFFAERPEGSVSTLKIQRTQQEDSAVYLCASSGGGTGETEAFFGQGTRLTVV.

This rearrangement joins TRBV6-5 to TRBJ2-3; D perhaps matches TRBD2 (7 bases). CDR3 length equals 15 residues. V lost 5 bases and J lost 3, with 15 bases in between. Germline CDR1 and CDR2: MNHEY and SVGAGI. CDR3 loop: CASSIAGRGTDTQYF. The CDR3 DNA follows: TGTGCCAGCAGTATAGCGGGCAGGGGTACAGATACGCAGTATTTT.

The chain combines TRBV20-1 with TRBJ2-5, with no clear D. V was cut by 6 bases and J by 3 bases, with 5 bases left in between. The CDR3 has 10 amino acids. Germline CDR1 DFQATT, CDR2 SNEGSKA (reference sequence). The CDR3 nucleotides are TGCAGTGCCAGAAAAGAGACCCAGTACTTC. Translating gives CSARKETQYF.

The rearrangement links TRBV7-9 to TRBJ2-5; no clear D. This CDR3 region has 12 residues. Germline CDR1 reads SEHNR; CDR2 reads FQNEAQ (reference sequence). V lost 2 bases to trimming and J lost 4 bases, with 5 bases between them. The CDR3 bases are TGTGCCAGCAGCTTAACCCTAGAGACCCAGTACTTC. This codes for CASSLTLETQYF.

The rearrangement joins TRBV4-1 to TRBJ1-1; D is ambiguous. The CDR3 consists of 15 residues. Germline loops: CDR1 MGHRA, CDR2 YSYEKL. V was clipped by 1 base and J by 1 base, with 10 bases between them. The CDR3 spells CASSQVTTKNTEAFF. DNA for the CDR3: TGCGCCAGCAGCCAAGTTACAACGAAGAACACTGAAGCTTTCTTT.

As concerns this clone: Other DNA sequences of this sample code for an identical CDR3. V and J are TRBV12-3 or TRBV12-4 and TRBJ1-5; no clear D gene. The ends were cut back, 0 bases at V and 4 bases at J, with 4 bases in the middle. This CDR3 region has 13 residues. Here the CDR3 DNA reads TGTGCCAGCAGTTTAGCGGAGAATCAGCCCCAGCATTTT. As protein: CASSLAENQPQHF.

The rearrangement uses TRBV2 and TRBJ2-1; D assignment may be TRBD1 or TRBD2 (5 bases each). Germline-derived CDR1 and CDR2 are SNHLY and FYNNEI. V lost 8 bases, J lost 7 bases, and 12 bases lay in between. CDR3 length: 12 amino acids. The CDR3: CASSRWGNEQFF. CDR3 in DNA: TGTGCCAGCTCCCGTTGGGGGAATGAGCAGTTCTTC.

The V and J genes are TRBV27 and TRBJ1-5; the D gene is possibly TRBD1 (6 bases). V was trimmed by 0 bases and J by 3 bases, leaving 9 bases between them. This CDR3 is built from 15 residues. Germline-derived CDR1 and CDR2 are MNHEY and SMNVEV (reference sequence). CDR3 loop: CASSLSPGANQPQHF. The CDR3, as DNA: TGTGCCAGCAGTTTATCGCCAGGGGCCAATCAGCCCCAGCATTTT.

The V call is TRBV4-1, the J call TRBJ2-7; TRBD1 agrees at 8 bases. Germline CDR1 MGHRA, CDR2 YSYEKL. The CDR3 runs to 14 residues. After removal of 0 bases from V and 3 bases from J, the junction contained 1 base not matched to a gene. This CDR3 is CASSQDTGGYEQYF. The CDR3, as DNA: TGCGCCAGCAGCCAAGACACAGGGGGCTACGAGCAGTACTTC.

The chain recombines TRBV6-5 with TRBJ1-3; possible D gene TRBD1, 6 bases. The CDR3 extends over 14 amino acids. The V end was cut by 6 bases, the J end by 2 bases, with 11 bases between. Germline V CDR1 and CDR2: MNHEY, SVGAGI. CDR3 loop: CASRDRLPGNTIYF. The CDR3 DNA reads TGTGCCAGCAGAGACAGGCTACCTGGAAACACCATATATTTT.

V usage is TRBV2 and J usage is TRBJ2-4; 9 bases line up with TRBD2. Germline V gene lookup returns CDR1 SNHLY and CDR2 FYNNEI. The CDR3 covers 16 residues. The junction had 15 bases not matched to a gene; V was cut back by 8 bases and J by 7 bases. The CDR3 DNA reads TGTGCCAGCTTGGGTGGTAGCGGGAGAGGTGGGAACATTCAGTACTTC. Translating it yields CASLGGSGRGGNIQYF.

The rearrangement uses TRBV4-2 and TRBJ2-7; no clear D. V lost 0 bases and J 1 base, leaving 13 bases between the germline ends. The CDR3 contains 16 residues. Germline V CDR1 and CDR2: LGHNA, YNFKEQ. The chain's CDR3 is CASSQDRALESYEQYF. CDR3 DNA sequence: TGTGCCAGCAGCCAAGATCGGGCCTTAGAGTCCTACGAGCAGTACTTC.

The rearrangement links TRBV18 to TRBJ2-5; D ambiguous. Germline CDR1 and CDR2: KGHSH and LQKENI. V lost 3 bases, J lost 2 bases, and 10 bases lay in between. This CDR3 is 14 amino acids long. The CDR3 here is CASSPYQEQETQYF. The CDR3 nucleotides are TGTGCCAGCTCACCCTATCAGGAACAAGAGACCCAGTACTTC.

The chain carries TRBV5-1 and TRBJ2-7; the D gene is possibly TRBD2 (6 bases). Per the germline V gene, CDR1 is SGHRS and CDR2 is YFSETQ. With 6 bases removed from V and 0 bases from J, the gap between germline ends came to 13 bases. The CDR3 length is 14 residues. CDR3 protein: CASKVAVSSYEQYF. The CDR3 coding sequence is TGCGCCAGCAAGGTAGCGGTAAGCTCCTACGAGCAGTACTTC.

This chain uses TRBV25-1 with TRBJ2-7; D is undetermined. Germline V gene sequence: CDR1 MGHDK, CDR2 SYGVNS. The CDR3 totals 13 residues. Trimming pared 7 bases from V and 0 bases from J, leaving 10 bases between. CDR3 amino acids: CASIISSSYEQYF. The CDR3 coding sequence is TGTGCCAGCATTATCTCTAGCTCCTACGAGCAGTACTTC.

V usage is TRBV4-3 and J usage is TRBJ2-3; D is ambiguous. Germline V CDR1 and CDR2: LGHNA, YSLEER. The CDR3 consists of 13 residues. Trimming took off 0 bases at V and 4 bases at J, with 5 bases between the two ends. CDR3 in amino acids: CASSQDVSDTQYF. The CDR3 region has the DNA TGCGCCAGCAGCCAAGATGTGTCAGATACGCAGTATTTT.

The V gene is TRBV15, the J gene TRBJ2-5; the D is unclear. The CDR3 consists of 13 residues. CDR1 and CDR2 from the germline V gene are LNHNV and YYDKDF (reference sequence). Trimming pared 3 bases from V and 5 bases from J, leaving 10 bases between. DNA for the CDR3: TGTGCCACCAGCAGGACCACTGGGGAGACCCAGTACTTC. Its protein product is CATSRTTGETQYF.

This chain uses TRBV2 with TRBJ2-7, with 9 bases identical to TRBD2. The CDR3 covers 18 residues. V lost 1 base and J lost 5; bases outside the gene matches: 15. Germline CDR1 is SNHLY and CDR2 is FYNNEI. CDR3 sequence: CASSEDPGLAQLPHEQYF. CDR3 nucleotide sequence: TGTGCCAGCAGTGAAGATCCGGGACTAGCCCAACTTCCCCACGAGCAGTACTTC.

The V call is TRBV28, the J call TRBJ1-5; TRBD1 matches at 7 bases. This CDR3 has 14 amino acids. Germline lookup yields CDR1 MDHEN and CDR2 SYDVKM. V dropped 6 bases and J dropped 1; count of bases not matched to a gene: 3. In nucleotides, the CDR3 is TGTGCCAGCAGCTCGACAGGGAGCAATCAGCCCCAGCATTTT. As protein: CASSSTGSNQPQHF.

The rearrangement joins TRBV15 to TRBJ2-3; a weak D match, TRBD2 (6 bases). Per the germline V gene, CDR1 is LNHNV and CDR2 is YYDKDF (reference sequence). Trimming removed 0 bases from V and 6 bases from J, with 22 bases in between. The CDR3 has 18 amino acids. In DNA, the CDR3 is TGTGCCACCAGCAGAGACCCCTTCGGGAGCGTTAATATGGATACGCAGTATTTT. This encodes CATSRDPFGSVNMDTQYF.

The chain carries TRBV12-3 or TRBV12-4 and TRBJ1-5; D is unclear. Deletions cut 3 bases from V and 3 bases from J, with 6 bases between. This CDR3 region has 13 residues. The CDR3 nucleotides are TGTGCCAGCAGTTTCCGGATCAATCAGCCCCAGCATTTT. Amino acids: CASSFRINQPQHF.

As DNA, the CDR3 is TGTGCCAGCAGCCGGGACTGGGAAAATGAAAAACTGTTTTTT. This encodes CASSRDWENEKLFF. The chain has TRBV27 and TRBJ1-4, with D perhaps matching TRBD1 (5 bases). Germline V gene lookup returns CDR1 MNHEY and CDR2 SMNVEV (reference sequence). V was clipped by 6 bases and J by 5 bases, with 13 bases between them. The CDR3 is made up of 14 amino acids.

The J gene is TRBJ2-7, the V gene TRBV29-1; 12 bases agree with TRBD2. The trim removed 3 bases at V and 1 base at J, leaving 7 bases unmatched. Germline assignment: CDR1 SQVTM and CDR2 ANQGSEA. CDR3 length: 16 amino acids. The CDR3 here is CSVDLSGTSGSYEQYF. The CDR3, as DNA: TGCAGCGTTGACCTCTCCGGGACTAGCGGGTCCTACGAGCAGTACTTC.

This chain joins TRBV19 and TRBJ1-6; no clear D. V was pared by 7 bases and J by 5 bases, with 9 bases between. From germline, CDR1 is LNHDA and CDR2 SQIVND (reference sequence). This CDR3 is built from 13 residues. This CDR3 reads CASIPSDNSPLHF. The CDR3 DNA reads as TGTGCCAGTATACCGTCCGATAATTCACCCCTCCACTTT.

The chain couples TRBV29-1 to TRBJ1-4; TRBD1 is a possible D gene (5 bases). Per germline, CDR1 SQVTM and CDR2 ANQGSEA. V lost 4 bases and J 4 bases, leaving 13 bases between the germline ends. This CDR3 has 14 residues. CDR3 region: CSVAEGRGNEKLFF. The CDR3 region has the DNA TGCAGCGTTGCCGAGGGGCGAGGTAATGAAAAACTGTTTTTT.